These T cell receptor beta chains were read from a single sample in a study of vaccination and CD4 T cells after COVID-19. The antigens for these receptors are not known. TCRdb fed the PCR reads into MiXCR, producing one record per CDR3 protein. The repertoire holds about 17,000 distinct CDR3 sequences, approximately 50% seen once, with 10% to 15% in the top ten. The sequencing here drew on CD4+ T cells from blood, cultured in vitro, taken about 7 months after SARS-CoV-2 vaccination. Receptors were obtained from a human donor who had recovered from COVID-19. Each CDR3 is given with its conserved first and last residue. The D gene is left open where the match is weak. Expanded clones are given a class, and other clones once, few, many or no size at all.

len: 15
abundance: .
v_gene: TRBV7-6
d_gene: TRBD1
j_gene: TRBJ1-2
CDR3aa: CASSLAAGGNYGYTF
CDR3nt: TGTGCCAGCAGCTTAGCGGCAGGGGGAAACTATGGCTACACCTTC

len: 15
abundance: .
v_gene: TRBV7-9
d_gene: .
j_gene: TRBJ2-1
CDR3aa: CASSPWRGSYNEQFF
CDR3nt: TGTGCCAGCAGCCCCTGGCGGGGCTCCTACAATGAGCAGTTCTTC

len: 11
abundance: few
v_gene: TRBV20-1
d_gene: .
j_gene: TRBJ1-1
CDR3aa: CSASPGEEAFF
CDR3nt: TGCAGTGCTAGCCCGGGAGAAGAAGCTTTCTTT

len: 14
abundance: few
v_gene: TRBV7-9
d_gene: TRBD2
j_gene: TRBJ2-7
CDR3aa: CASSSIAGADEQYF
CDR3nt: TGTGCCAGCAGCTCTATAGCGGGGGCGGACGAGCAGTACTTC

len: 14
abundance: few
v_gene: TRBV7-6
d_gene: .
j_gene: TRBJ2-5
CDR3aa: CASSLGGAGETQYF
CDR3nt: TGTGCCAGCAGCTTAGGGGGGGCAGGAGAGACCCAGTACTTC

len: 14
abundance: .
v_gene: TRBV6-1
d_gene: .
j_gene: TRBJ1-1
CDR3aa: CASIRTYGVTEAFF
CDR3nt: TGTGCCAGCATTCGGACCTACGGCGTCACTGAAGCTTTCTTT

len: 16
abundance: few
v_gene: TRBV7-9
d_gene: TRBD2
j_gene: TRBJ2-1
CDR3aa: CASSLTLAGGYNEQFF
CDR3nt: TGTGCCAGCAGCCTCACTCTAGCGGGGGGCTACAATGAGCAGTTCTTC

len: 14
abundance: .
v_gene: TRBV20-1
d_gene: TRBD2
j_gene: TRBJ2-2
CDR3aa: CSASGGAGTGELFF
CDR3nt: TGCAGTGCTAGCGGGGGGGCGGGCACCGGGGAGCTGTTTTTT

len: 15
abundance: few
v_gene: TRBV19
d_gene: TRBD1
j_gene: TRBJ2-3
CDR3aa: CATWTTGGSGDTQYF
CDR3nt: TGTGCCACGTGGACCACAGGGGGCTCAGGAGATACGCAGTATTTT

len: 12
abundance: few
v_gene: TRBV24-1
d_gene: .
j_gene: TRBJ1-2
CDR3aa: CATSEPFRGYTF
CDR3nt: TGTGCCACCAGTGAGCCTTTTAGAGGCTACACCTTC

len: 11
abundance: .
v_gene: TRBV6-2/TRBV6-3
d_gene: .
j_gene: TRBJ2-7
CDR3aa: CASRDPYEQYF
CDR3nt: TGTGCCAGCAGGGACCCCTACGAGCAGTACTTC

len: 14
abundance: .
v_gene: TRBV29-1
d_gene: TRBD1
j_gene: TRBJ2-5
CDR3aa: CSVRDRGVQETQYF
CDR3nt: TGCAGCGTGCGGGACAGGGGGGTCCAAGAGACCCAGTACTTC

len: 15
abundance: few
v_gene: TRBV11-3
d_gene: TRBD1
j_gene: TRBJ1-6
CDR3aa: CASSTRQGGTSPLHF
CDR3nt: TGTGCCAGCAGCACTCGACAGGGCGGGACTTCACCCCTCCACTTT

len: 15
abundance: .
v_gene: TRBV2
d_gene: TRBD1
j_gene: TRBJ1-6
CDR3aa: CASSRDRGHNSPLHF
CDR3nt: TGTGCCAGTAGCCGGGACAGGGGCCATAATTCACCCCTCCACTTT

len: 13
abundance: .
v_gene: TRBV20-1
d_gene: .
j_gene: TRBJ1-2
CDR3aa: CSAKEARSSGYTF
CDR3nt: TGCAGTGCTAAGGAAGCCCGGTCCTCTGGCTACACCTTC

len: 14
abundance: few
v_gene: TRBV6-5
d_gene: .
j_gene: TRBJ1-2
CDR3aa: CASSYGSGRYGYTF
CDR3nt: TGTGCCAGCAGTTACGGCTCAGGACGCTATGGCTACACCTTC

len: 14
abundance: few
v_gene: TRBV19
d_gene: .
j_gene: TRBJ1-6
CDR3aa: CACEQGAGNSPLHF
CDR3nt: TGTGCCTGTGAACAGGGCGCGGGAAATTCACCCCTCCACTTT

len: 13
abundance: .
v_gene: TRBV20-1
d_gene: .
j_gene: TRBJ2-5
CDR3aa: CSARVRRGETQYF
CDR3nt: TGCAGTGCTAGAGTTCGCCGGGGGGAGACCCAGTACTTC

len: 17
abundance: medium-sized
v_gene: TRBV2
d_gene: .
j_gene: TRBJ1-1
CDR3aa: CASSERGERSMNTEAFF
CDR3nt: TGTGCCAGCAGTGAAAGAGGGGAGAGGTCGATGAACACTGAAGCTTTCTTT

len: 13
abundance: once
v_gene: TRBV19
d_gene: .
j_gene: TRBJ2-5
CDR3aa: CASSPIRGETQYF
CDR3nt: TGTGCCAGTAGTCCGATCCGGGGAGAGACCCAGTACTTC

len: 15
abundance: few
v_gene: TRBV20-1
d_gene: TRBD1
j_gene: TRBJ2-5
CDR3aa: CSARELNRGPVTQYF
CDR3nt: TGCAGTGCTAGAGAACTAAACAGGGGGCCCGTGACCCAGTACTTC

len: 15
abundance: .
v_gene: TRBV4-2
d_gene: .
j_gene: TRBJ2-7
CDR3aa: CASSPTRLRSYEQYF
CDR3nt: TGTGCCAGCAGCCCTACGAGACTGAGGTCCTACGAGCAGTACTTC

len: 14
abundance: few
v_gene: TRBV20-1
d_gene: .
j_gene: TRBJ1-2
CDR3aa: CSARDMAAGRGYTF
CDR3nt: TGCAGTGCTAGAGATATGGCGGCGGGGCGGGGCTACACCTTC

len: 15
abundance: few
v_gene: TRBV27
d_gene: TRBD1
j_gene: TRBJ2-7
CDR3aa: CASSSDRGASYEQYF
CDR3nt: TGTGCCAGCAGTTCGGACAGGGGAGCCTCCTACGAGCAGTACTTC

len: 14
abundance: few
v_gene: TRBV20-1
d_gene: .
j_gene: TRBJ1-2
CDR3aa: CSARLPGLDYGYTF
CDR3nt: TGCAGTGCTAGACTGCCAGGGCTGGACTATGGCTACACCTTC

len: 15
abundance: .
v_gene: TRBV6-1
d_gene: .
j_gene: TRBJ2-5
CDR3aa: CASSEGWGSRGAQYF
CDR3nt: TGTGCCAGCAGTGAAGGTTGGGGGTCTCGCGGGGCCCAGTACTTC

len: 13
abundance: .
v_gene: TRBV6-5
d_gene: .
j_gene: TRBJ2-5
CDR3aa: CASSSPRRETQYF
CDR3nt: TGTGCCAGCAGTTCACCCCGGAGAGAGACCCAGTACTTC

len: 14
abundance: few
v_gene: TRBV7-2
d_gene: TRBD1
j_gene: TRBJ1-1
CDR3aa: CASSRTGGGTEAFF
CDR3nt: TGTGCCAGCAGCCGGACAGGGGGTGGCACTGAAGCTTTCTTT

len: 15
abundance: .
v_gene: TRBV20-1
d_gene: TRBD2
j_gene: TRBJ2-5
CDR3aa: CSASSLAGGGETQYF
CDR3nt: TGCAGTGCTAGCTCCCTAGCGGGGGGGGGAGAGACCCAGTACTTC

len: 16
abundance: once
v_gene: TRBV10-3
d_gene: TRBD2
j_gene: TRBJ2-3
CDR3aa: CAISENSGGGTDTQYF
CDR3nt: TGTGCCATCAGTGAGAATAGCGGGGGGGGCACAGATACGCAGTATTTT

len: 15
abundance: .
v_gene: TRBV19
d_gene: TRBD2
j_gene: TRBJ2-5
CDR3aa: CASSAQGTNQETQYF
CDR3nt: TGTGCCAGTAGTGCCCAAGGGACTAACCAAGAGACCCAGTACTTC

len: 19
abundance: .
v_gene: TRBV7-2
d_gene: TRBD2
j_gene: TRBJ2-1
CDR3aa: CASSEGLAGPPTEDNEQFF
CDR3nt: TGTGCCAGCAGCGAGGGACTAGCGGGACCACCCACAGAGGACAATGAGCAGTTCTTC

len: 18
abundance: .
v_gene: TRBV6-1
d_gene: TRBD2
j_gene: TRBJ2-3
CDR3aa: CASSEALGSGGSTDTQYF
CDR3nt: TGTGCCAGCAGTGAAGCCCTAGGTAGCGGGGGAAGCACAGATACGCAGTATTTT

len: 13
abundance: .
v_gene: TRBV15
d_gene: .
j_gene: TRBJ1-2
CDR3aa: CATKSGRDYGYTF
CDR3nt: TGTGCCACCAAGTCAGGGAGGGACTATGGCTACACCTTC

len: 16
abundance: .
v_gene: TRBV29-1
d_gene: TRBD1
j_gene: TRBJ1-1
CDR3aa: CSVLGTGKRYEAEAFF
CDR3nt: TGCAGCGTCCTCGGGACAGGGAAAAGGTATGAAGCTGAAGCTTTCTTT

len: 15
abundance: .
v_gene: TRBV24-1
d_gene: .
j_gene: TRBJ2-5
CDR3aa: CATSTSTGPGETQYF
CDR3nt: TGTGCCACCAGTACAAGCACAGGGCCGGGAGAGACCCAGTACTTC

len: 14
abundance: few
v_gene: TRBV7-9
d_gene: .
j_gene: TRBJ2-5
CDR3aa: CASSVIGGGETQYF
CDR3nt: TGTGCCAGCAGCGTCATCGGGGGAGGAGAGACCCAGTACTTC

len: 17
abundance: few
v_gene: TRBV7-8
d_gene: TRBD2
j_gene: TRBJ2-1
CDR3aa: CASSSGGGAGSYNEQFF
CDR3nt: TGTGCCAGCTCGTCCGGCGGGGGGGCCGGGTCCTACAATGAGCAGTTCTTC

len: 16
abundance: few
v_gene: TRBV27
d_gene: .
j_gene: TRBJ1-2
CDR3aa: CASSLSWQGRSYGYTF
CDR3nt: TGTGCCAGCAGTTTAAGCTGGCAGGGGAGGAGCTATGGCTACACCTTC

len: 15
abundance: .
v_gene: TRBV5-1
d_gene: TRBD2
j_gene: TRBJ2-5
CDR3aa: CASSEPSGGWQTQYF
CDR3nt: TGCGCCAGCAGCGAGCCTAGCGGGGGGTGGCAGACCCAGTACTTC

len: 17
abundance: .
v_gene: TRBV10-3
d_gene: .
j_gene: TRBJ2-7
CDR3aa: CAISETPGTHLPYEQYF
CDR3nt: TGTGCCATCAGTGAGACGCCCGGGACACATTTACCCTACGAGCAGTACTTC

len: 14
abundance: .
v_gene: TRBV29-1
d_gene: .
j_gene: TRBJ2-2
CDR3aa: CSVQGPAETGELFF
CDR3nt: TGCAGCGTCCAGGGACCAGCTGAGACCGGGGAGCTGTTTTTT

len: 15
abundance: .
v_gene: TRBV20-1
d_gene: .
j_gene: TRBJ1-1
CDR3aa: CSALQGTRGDTEAFF
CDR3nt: TGCAGTGCTCTACAGGGAACCCGTGGGGACACTGAAGCTTTCTTT

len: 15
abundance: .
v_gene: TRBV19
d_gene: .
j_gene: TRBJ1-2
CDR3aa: CASSTSWGSHYGYTF
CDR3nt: TGTGCCAGTAGTACATCGTGGGGGTCTCACTATGGCTACACCTTC

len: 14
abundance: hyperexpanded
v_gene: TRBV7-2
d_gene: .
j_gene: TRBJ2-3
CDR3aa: CASSSLTATDTQYF
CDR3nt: TGTGCCAGCAGCTCCCTCACAGCCACAGATACGCAGTATTTT